This TCR beta chain was found in a study of breast tumors, draining lymph nodes, adjacent tissues. Whole-study results and caveats: Tumors had less TCR diversity than lymph nodes, more than nontumor tissue. Most tumor T cells seemingly derive from lymph node, then expand in tumor.

TCRdb processed the multiplex PCR reads anew with MiXCR; each CDR3 protein has one entry. Of about 140,000 distinct CDR3 sequences in the sample, 20% to 25% were seen once. About this clonotype itself: Its antigen is currently unknown.

Breast cancer patients provided tissue from their axillary draining lymph nodes. What was sequenced was axillary lymph node tissue. The clonotype comes from a female donor with breast cancer. Some clones in this sample may be carry-over from other donors' samples.

Here the CDR3 DNA reads TGTGCCAGCAGTGAAGCGGGGGGCAAGTATGGCTACACCTTC. Translation: CASSEAGGKYGYTF. The chain combines TRBV6-1 with TRBJ1-2; weak D call: TRBD1 (6 bases). This CDR3 has 14 residues. Trimming pared 0 bases from V and 5 bases from J, leaving 10 bases between. The V gene's germline CDR1 is MNHNS and CDR2 SASEGT.